This T cell receptor (beta chain) was captured in a study of response to subunit inactivated influenza vaccine. A single record per CDR3 protein comes from TCRdb applying MiXCR to the RT-PCR reads. The sample carries 500,000 to 750,000 distinct CDR3 sequences, about 15% recorded once. V lost 1 base and J lost 1, with 8 bases in between. From germline, CDR1 is SGHTA and CDR2 FQGNSA. The CDR3 runs to 15 residues. This clonotype has only a few counts. The chain couples TRBV7-2 to TRBJ1-5, with D unclear. Sequences were derived from PBMCs from blood, sampled roughly 12 days after vaccination. The receptor's source is a middle-aged man who received an inactivated influenza vaccine. CDR3 sequence reads: CASSLGGRSNQPQHF. For the CDR3, the DNA is TGTGCCAGCAGCTTAGGCGGACGGAGCAATCAGCCCCAGCATTTT.